A single sample is the source of the 30 T cell receptor beta chains below, sequenced in a study of early T cells in non-severe SARS-CoV-2 infection. TCRdb re-derived calls from the 5' RACE reads in MiXCR, one entry per CDR3 protein. The repertoire has nearly 60,000 distinct CDR3 sequences, 12% of them found once; the top ten carry 8% to 10%. Sequencing was carried out using whole blood. The receptors stem from an adult who was a healthcare worker with PCR-confirmed SARS-CoV-2 infection or an uninfected control (not recorded which).

This clonotype has a count of ten or more. The rearrangement joins TRBV5-1 to TRBJ2-1; 11 nucleotides line up with TRBD2. The junction had 8 bases not matched to a gene; V was cut back by 3 bases and J by 6 bases. The CDR3 loop spans 16 amino acids. The germline V gene encodes CDR1 SGHRS and CDR2 YFSETQ. Here the CDR3 DNA reads TGCGCCAGCAGCTCCCAACCGGGACTAGCGGTCAATGAGCAGTTCTTC. Its translation is CASSSQPGLAVNEQFF.

This clonotype was counted between two and nine times. The chain joins TRBV7-2 to TRBJ2-7; possible D gene TRBD1, 6 bases. Between the trimmed V and J ends, which lost 5 bases and 2 bases, there was a span of 16 bases. The germline CDR1 and CDR2 sequences are SGHTA and FQGNSA. The CDR3 has 15 amino acids. CDR3 DNA sequence: TGTGCCAGCAGCCCCTGGACAGCTATTCCCTACGAGCAGTACTTC. This codes for CASSPWTAIPYEQYF.

This clonotype was counted many times. V usage is TRBV6-5 and J usage is TRBJ1-5, with 9 bases aligning to TRBD1. Germline V lookup: CDR1 MNHEY, CDR2 SVGAGI. The CDR3 covers 15 residues. Trimming removed 5 bases from V and 6 bases from J; junction bases left unmatched: 8. In nucleotides, the CDR3 is TGTGCCAGCAGTACGGGACAGGGTGTAGGTCAGCCCCAGCATTTT. Its protein product is CASSTGQGVGQPQHF.

This clonotype was counted at least ten times. V gene TRBV4-3 combines with J gene TRBJ2-1; 11 bases are a match to TRBD2. CDR3 length: 15 amino acids. Germline V gives CDR1 LGHNA, CDR2 YSLEER. The ends lost 4 bases at V and 5 bases at J; junction bases unmatched: 4. The CDR3 DNA reads TGCGCCAGCAGCCTAGGGACTAGCGGAGACAATGAGCAGTTCTTC. Its protein product is CASSLGTSGDNEQFF.

The J gene is TRBJ1-2, the V gene TRBV28; a possible D gene is TRBD1 (5 bases). The V end was cut by 10 bases, the J end by 2 bases, with 14 bases between. Germline-derived CDR1 and CDR2 are MDHEN and SYDVKM. There are 13 residues in the CDR3. The CDR3 reads CAIPGGGNYGYTF. DNA for the CDR3: TGTGCCATCCCCGGGGGGGGGAACTATGGCTACACCTTC.

This sequence joins TRBV6-8 and TRBJ2-3; 7 bases are a match to TRBD1. With 7 bases clipped from V and 3 bases from J, the junction kept 4 bases outside the gene matches. Germline V CDR1 and CDR2: MNHGY, SAAAGT. The CDR3 length is 13 residues. The CDR3 nucleotides are TGTGCCAGCACGGGACAGAAAACAGATACGCAGTATTTT. This translates into CASTGQKTDTQYF.

This clonotype was picked up many times. The J gene is TRBJ2-2, the V gene TRBV18, with TRBD2 matching over 9 bases. The CDR3 contains 16 residues. Germline CDR1 and CDR2: KGHSH and LQKENI. The ends lost 3 bases at V and 5 bases at J; junction bases unmatched: 7. The CDR3, as DNA: TGTGCCAGCTCACCGAACCCTAGCGGGATGACCGGGGAGCTGTTTTTT. It specifies CASSPNPSGMTGELFF.

This clonotype was found many times. The chain is built from TRBV2 and TRBJ2-2; tentatively, D is TRBD1 (7 bases). The CDR3 loop spans 13 amino acids. Germline values: CDR1 SNHLY, CDR2 FYNNEI. The chain's CDR3 is CSGGQGPAGELFF. The CDR3 coding sequence is TGTTCAGGGGGGCAGGGGCCCGCCGGGGAGCTGTTTTTT.

This clonotype appeared a few times. The chain is built from TRBV27 and TRBJ1-1; TRBD1 agrees at 8 bases. The germline V gene encodes CDR1 MNHEY and CDR2 SMNVEV (reference sequence). The CDR3 covers 18 residues. V lost 1 base and J lost 0; bases outside the gene matches: 10. In nucleotides, the CDR3 is TGTGCCAGCAGTTTATACCCCGACAGGGGCCTCATGAACACTGAAGCTTTCTTT. Its translation is CASSLYPDRGLMNTEAFF.

V is TRBV27 and J is TRBJ1-4; D unresolved. V lost 3 bases and J 5 bases, leaving 13 bases between the germline ends. Germline assignment: CDR1 MNHEY and CDR2 SMNVEV (reference sequence). This CDR3 has 15 amino acids. The CDR3, as DNA: TGTGCCAGCAGTTTTCGCCGGCTACCGAATGAAAAACTGTTTTTT. As protein: CASSFRRLPNEKLFF.

J is TRBJ2-3 and V is TRBV9, with D possibly matching TRBD2 (6 bases). Germline lookup yields CDR1 SGDLS and CDR2 YYNGEE. V was cut by 0 bases and J by 6 bases, with 17 bases left in between. The CDR3 has 16 residues. The chain's CDR3 is CASSVETGGIFDTQYF. DNA of the CDR3: TGTGCCAGCAGCGTAGAGACCGGAGGGATCTTCGATACGCAGTATTTT.

This clonotype was counted between two and nine times. This chain joins TRBV11-2 and TRBJ2-3; D possibly corresponds to TRBD2 (7 bases). V was clipped by 5 bases and J by 1 base, with 16 bases between them. The CDR3 covers 16 residues. The germline gives CDR1 SGHAT, CDR2 FQNNGV. The CDR3 DNA reads TGTGCCAGCAGCCATAGTTCGGGGGGCGGCACAGATACGCAGTATTTT. Protein product: CASSHSSGGGTDTQYF.

Ten or more counts support this clonotype. V is TRBV5-1 and J is TRBJ1-1; D ambiguous. This CDR3 contains 11 residues. V dropped 6 bases and J dropped 2 bases, with 5 bases sitting between them. Germline V gene sequence: CDR1 SGHRS, CDR2 YFSETQ. The CDR3 DNA follows: TGCGCCAGCACGCTCAACACTGAAGCTTTCTTT. Its translation: CASTLNTEAFF.

This clonotype was counted ten times or more. J is TRBJ1-1 and V is TRBV4-2; 9 bases are shared with TRBD1. CDR1 LGHNA and CDR2 YNFKEQ come from the germline V gene. This CDR3 spans 16 amino acids. With 3 bases clipped from V and 5 bases from J, the junction kept 10 bases outside the gene matches. The CDR3 sequence is CASSQGTNRGLTEAFF. The CDR3 DNA reads as TGTGCCAGCAGCCAGGGGACGAACAGGGGGCTAACTGAAGCTTTCTTT.

The rearrangement uses TRBV20-1 and TRBJ2-7; possible D gene TRBD2, 6 bases. CDR1 DFQATT and CDR2 SNEGSKA come from the germline V gene (reference sequence). CDR3 size: 14 residues. Trimming cost V 4 bases and J 4 bases, with 17 bases left between them. The CDR3 loop is CSAILGGGLYEQYF. Here the CDR3 DNA reads TGCAGTGCTATTTTGGGGGGAGGACTTTACGAGCAGTACTTC.

This clonotype turned up a few times. This chain joins TRBV6-5 and TRBJ2-7; possible D gene TRBD1, 6 bases. V lost 2 bases and J 6 bases, leaving 17 bases between the germline ends. Per the germline V gene, CDR1 is MNHEY and CDR2 is SVGAGI. The CDR3 has 15 amino acids. The CDR3 is CASSYDRSVGREQYF. The CDR3 DNA follows: TGTGCCAGCAGTTACGACAGGTCGGTCGGTCGCGAGCAGTACTTC.

This clonotype was recorded a few times. This rearrangement joins TRBV10-3 to TRBJ2-5; D tentatively reads TRBD1 or TRBD2 (6 bases each). V shed 4 bases and J shed 4 bases, with 10 bases lying between them. CDR3 size: 13 residues. CDR1 is ENHRY and CDR2 is SYGVKD in the germline V gene. The CDR3 coding sequence is TGTGCCATCAGTGTAGGGGGGCCAGAGACCCAGTACTTC. Its translation is CAISVGGPETQYF.

This chain uses TRBV5-1 with TRBJ2-7, with D possibly TRBD1 on 5 matching bases. The germline CDR1 and CDR2 sequences are SGHRS and YFSETQ. CDR3 size: 13 residues. V shed 3 bases and J shed 6 bases, with 13 bases lying between them. CDR3: CASSSLDSSEQYF. In DNA, the CDR3 is TGCGCCAGCAGCTCACTTGACAGTTCCGAGCAGTACTTC.

In this sample, this clonotype turned up once. V usage is TRBV5-1 and J usage is TRBJ2-1, with D perhaps TRBD1 (6 bases). The CDR3 loop spans 13 amino acids. Trimming removed 6 bases from V and 0 bases from J, with 7 bases in between. Germline V CDR1 and CDR2: SGHRS, YFSETQ. The CDR3 sequence is CASTDSSYNEQFF. CDR3 sequence (DNA): TGCGCCAGCACGGACAGCTCCTACAATGAGCAGTTCTTC.

This clonotype has just a few counts. V gene TRBV7-9 combines with J gene TRBJ1-1; possibly TRBD1 for D (5 bases). Deletions cut 0 bases from V and 1 base from J, with 6 bases between. The CDR3 runs 14 residues. Germline CDR1 reads SEHNR; CDR2 reads FQNEAQ (reference sequence). The chain's CDR3 is CASSLAGTNTEAFF. Written as DNA, the CDR3 is TGTGCCAGCAGCTTAGCCGGGACGAACACTGAAGCTTTCTTT. Full variable domain (missing parts from reference TRBV7-9 and TRBJ1-1): DTGVSQNPRHKITKRGQNVTFRCDPISEHNRLYWYRQTLGQGPEFLTYFQNEAQLEKSRLLSDRFSAERPKGSFSTLEIQRTEQGDSAMYLCASSLAGTNTEAFFGQGTRLTVV.

Only a few counts were recorded for this clonotype. The genes are TRBV20-1 and TRBJ2-7; no clear D. CDR1 and CDR2 from the germline V gene are DFQATT and SNEGSKA (reference sequence). V was clipped by 2 bases and J by 3 bases, with 8 bases between them. The CDR3 is made up of 12 amino acids. The chain's CDR3 is CSARPDNYEQYF. In DNA form, the CDR3 reads TGCAGTGCTAGACCTGACAACTACGAGCAGTACTTC.

The chain couples TRBV29-1 to TRBJ2-3; TRBD1 is a possible D gene (5 bases). From germline, CDR1 is SQVTM and CDR2 ANQGSEA. The CDR3 loop spans 12 amino acids. Trimming cost V 2 bases and J 4 bases, with 7 bases left between them. CDR3 coding DNA: TGCAGCGTTGAACAGGGTGCAGATACGCAGTATTTT. Residues: CSVEQGADTQYF.

Many counts were recorded for this clonotype. This rearrangement joins TRBV20-1 to TRBJ2-7; D not resolved. Trimming took 0 bases from V and 0 from J, leaving 12 bases between them. The length of the CDR3 is 15 residues. Per germline, CDR1 DFQATT and CDR2 SNEGSKA (reference sequence). The CDR3 protein is CSARDGRSSSYEQYF. The CDR3 DNA reads TGCAGTGCTAGAGATGGAAGGTCGAGCTCCTACGAGCAGTACTTC.

This clonotype has only a few counts. This sequence joins TRBV7-9 and TRBJ2-7; 8 nucleotides line up with TRBD2. V lost 5 bases and J lost 2; bases outside the gene matches: 5. CDR3 length: 14 residues. Germline V gene sequence: CDR1 SEHNR, CDR2 FQNEAQ (reference sequence). The CDR3 loop is CASSAGLVTYEQYF. CDR3 nucleotides: TGTGCCAGCAGCGCGGGACTAGTCACCTACGAGCAGTACTTC.

V and J are TRBV19 and TRBJ2-2, with no clear D. V was pared by 5 bases and J by 0 bases, with 10 bases between. The CDR3 covers 15 residues. The germline CDR1 and CDR2 sequences are LNHDA and SQIVND (reference sequence). The CDR3 bases are TGTGCCAGTAGTCCCCGGAACGCGAACACCGGGGAGCTGTTTTTT. Residues: CASSPRNANTGELFF.

This clonotype turned up a few times. The chain is built from TRBV19 and TRBJ2-7; unclear D gene. The CDR3 consists of 13 residues. Germline V gene data show CDR1 as LNHDA and CDR2 as SQIVND (reference sequence). V shed 5 bases and J shed 2 bases, with 10 bases lying between them. The CDR3 loop is CASSFPGPYEQYF. The CDR3 bases are TGTGCCAGTAGTTTTCCCGGACCCTACGAGCAGTACTTC. Full variable domain (missing parts from reference TRBV19 and TRBJ2-7): DGGITQSPKYLFRKEGQNVTLSCEQNLNHDAMYWYRQDPGQGLRLIYYSQIVNDFQKGDIAEGYSVSREKKESFPLTVTSAQKNPTAFYLCASSFPGPYEQYFGPGTRLTVT.

The CDR3 bases are TGCAGCGTTCGACTCGGACAAGCTAGCAATCAGCCCCAGCATTTT. This gives the protein CSVRLGQASNQPQHF. The chain recombines TRBV29-1 with TRBJ1-5, with a tentative D call TRBD1 (5 bases). Deletions cut 5 bases from V and 0 bases from J, with 14 bases between. The CDR3 is 15 residues long. Per germline, CDR1 SQVTM and CDR2 ANQGSEA.

This clonotype was recorded many times. The chain recombines TRBV7-6 with TRBJ2-1; D is possibly TRBD2 (5 bases). This CDR3 has 14 amino acids. Germline CDR1 reads SGHVS; CDR2 reads FNYEAQ. Trimming stripped 0 bases from V and 9 bases from J, with 12 bases between. The CDR3 loop reads CASSLAGGHGEQFF. For the CDR3, the DNA is TGTGCCAGCAGCTTAGCGGGCGGGCACGGTGAGCAGTTCTTC.

The CDR3 region has the DNA TGTGCCAGCAGGTCCGGGAGAGGCAATGAGCAGTTCTTC. It encodes CASRSGRGNEQFF. V and J are TRBV27 and TRBJ2-1; tentatively, D is TRBD2 (6 bases). CDR1 MNHEY and CDR2 SMNVEV come from the germline V gene (reference sequence). CDR3 length equals 13 residues. Trimming left V 6 bases short and J 6 bases short, with 12 bases between.

In this sample, this clonotype turned up many times. V gene TRBV7-9 combines with J gene TRBJ1-1; D ambiguous. This CDR3 region has 15 residues. Germline loops: CDR1 SEHNR, CDR2 FQNEAQ (reference sequence). The germline V and J ends were trimmed by 1 base and 8 bases, with 17 bases remaining between them. The CDR3 DNA follows: TGTGCCAGCAGCTTAGATATGTTTCGGCAGCTCGAAGCTTTCTTT. This translates into CASSLDMFRQLEAFF.